This T cell receptor beta chain appears in the sequencing data of a study of shared clonotypes between healthy human individuals. With respect to this clone: Other DNA sequences within the sample encode an identical CDR3.

The data were produced by immunoSEQ multiplex PCR, yet TCRdb's version contains in-frame clones alone and is incomplete. The table includes 2 million to 3 million clones, roughly 93% detected once. CDR3 size: 15 residues. Germline V CDR1 and CDR2: SGHTA, FQGNSA. The V gene end was trimmed by 3 bases and the J gene end by 3 bases; junction bases not matched to a gene: 4. The gene calls are TRBV7-2 and TRBJ2-3; 9 bases match TRBD2. Specimen: naive CD4+ T cells from PBMCs. Specified subset: CD45RA+ positively selected. This TCR was sampled from a man aged 18 to 35 in good health. Some clones in this sample may be carry-over from other donors' samples. DNA for the CDR3: TGTGCCAGCAGCTTCGCGGGAGGGTCGACAGATACGCAGTATTTT. The encoded protein is CASSFAGGSTDTQYF.